These T cell receptor beta chains were read from a single sample in a study of technical replicates of blood from a handful of donors. Profiling relied on immunoSEQ multiplex PCR, and the TCRdb table lists in-frame clones only, not all of them. The sample holds 74,000 or so clones, around 90% seen once. Sequences were obtained from T cells isolated from PBMCs. The receptors were sampled from a human donor in good health. Each CDR3 is given with its conserved first and last residue.

v_gene	j_gene	CDR3aa
TRBV25-1	TRBJ1-3	CASSGGTGVRGGNTIYF
TRBV11-2	TRBJ2-7	CASSLRTGGIEQYF
TRBV7-3	TRBJ2-1	CASSYRGGEQFF
TRBV11-3	TRBJ2-3	CASSFLAGPTDTQYF
TRBV7-3	TRBJ2-1	CASSFLNSGGLNNEQFF
TRBV27	TRBJ2-7	CASSLTASYEQYF
TRBV5-8	TRBJ1-1	CAINWDTTEAFF
TRBV7-3	TRBJ1-1	CASSLVGRQENTEAFF
TRBV11-2	TRBJ2-1	CASSLVRLAGVSEQFF
TRBV27	TRBJ2-7	CASSLFSSGTTYEQYF
TRBV7-8	TRBJ2-1	CASSNIQISSYNEQFF
TRBV4-1	TRBJ2-7	CASSQERELTYEQYF
TRBV29-1	TRBJ1-2	CSVAGGAYGYTF
TRBV7-9	TRBJ1-1	CASSPNMNTEAFF
TRBV6-5	TRBJ2-1	CASSYRTSGIDEQFF
TRBV19	TRBJ1-3	CASSIGGPIFSGNTIYF
TRBV28	TRBJ1-2	CASSFPDRGPGYTF
TRBV7-7	TRBJ1-5	CASSLGQNQPQHF
TRBV19	TRBJ1-2	CASIPRPQGYGYTF
TRBV9	TRBJ2-4	CASSVDPETAKNIQYF
TRBV4-1	TRBJ2-7	CASSLGLAADYEQYF
TRBV5-1	TRBJ2-7	CASTQGAGEQYF
TRBV4-2	TRBJ2-3	CASSPLAGADTQYF
TRBV11-2	TRBJ1-4	CASSQTTGLHEKLFF
TRBV18	TRBJ2-7	CASSPPDSYEQYF
TRBV6-1	TRBJ1-5	CASSVYYGQGNQPQHF
TRBV5-1	TRBJ2-7	CASNSIGTSGPFSYEQYF
TRBV5-1	TRBJ1-4	CASSFGQGGANEKLFF
TRBV28	TRBJ2-1	CASSFTSGRGYNEQFF
TRBV28	TRBJ2-7	CASSSPNRDRSIYEQYF
TRBV7-9	TRBJ1-3	CASSLGQGASGNTIYF
TRBV13	TRBJ2-7	CASSLSHRTGGYEQYF